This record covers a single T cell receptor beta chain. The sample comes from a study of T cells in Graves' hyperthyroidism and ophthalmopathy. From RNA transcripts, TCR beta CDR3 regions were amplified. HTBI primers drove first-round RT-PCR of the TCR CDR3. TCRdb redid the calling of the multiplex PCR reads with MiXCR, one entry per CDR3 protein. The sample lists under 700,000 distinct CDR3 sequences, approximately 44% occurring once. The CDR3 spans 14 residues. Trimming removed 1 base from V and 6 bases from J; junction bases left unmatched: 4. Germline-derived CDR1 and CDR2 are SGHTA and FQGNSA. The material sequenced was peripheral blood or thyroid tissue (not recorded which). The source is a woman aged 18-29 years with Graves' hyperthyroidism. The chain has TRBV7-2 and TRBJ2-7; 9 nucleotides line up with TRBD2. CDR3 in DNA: TGTGCCAGCAGCTTAGTTAGCGGGAGCCCCGAGCAGTACTTC. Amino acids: CASSLVSGSPEQYF.